This T cell receptor (beta chain) stems from a study of response to subunit inactivated influenza vaccine. General study findings and limits: Researchers suggested that each seasonal influenza vaccination recruits few new T cells.

Germline lookup yields CDR1 MNHNY and CDR2 SVGAGI (reference sequence). With 6 bases clipped from V and 8 bases from J, the junction kept 1 base outside the gene matches. There are 11 residues in the CDR3. In the case of this clonotype: No antigen is known for it.

From the RT-PCR reads, TCRdb called clonotypes with MiXCR, one entry per CDR3 protein. This sample has fewer than 350,000 distinct CDR3 sequences, with 20% to 25% found just once. This receptor was taken from a man aged 50 to 75 who received an inactivated influenza vaccine. The sample was PBMCs from blood, taken approximately 22 months after vaccination. V is TRBV6-6 and J is TRBJ1-2; 9 positions agree with TRBD1. Written as DNA, the CDR3 is TGTGCCAGCAGCACAGGGGGCGGCTACACCTTC. Protein sequence: CASSTGGGYTF.